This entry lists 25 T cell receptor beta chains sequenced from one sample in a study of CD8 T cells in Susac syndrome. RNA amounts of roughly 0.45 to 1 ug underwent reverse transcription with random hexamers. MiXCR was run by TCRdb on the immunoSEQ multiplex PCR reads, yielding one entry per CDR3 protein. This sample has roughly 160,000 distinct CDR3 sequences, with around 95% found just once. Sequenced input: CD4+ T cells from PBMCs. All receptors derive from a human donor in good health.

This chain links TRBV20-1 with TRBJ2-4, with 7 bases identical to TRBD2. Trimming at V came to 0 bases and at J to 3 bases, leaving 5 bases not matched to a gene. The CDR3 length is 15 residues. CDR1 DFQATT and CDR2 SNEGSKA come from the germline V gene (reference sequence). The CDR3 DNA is TGCAGTGCTAGAGATCCCCAGCGGGGCAAAAACATTCAGTACTTC. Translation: CSARDPQRGKNIQYF.

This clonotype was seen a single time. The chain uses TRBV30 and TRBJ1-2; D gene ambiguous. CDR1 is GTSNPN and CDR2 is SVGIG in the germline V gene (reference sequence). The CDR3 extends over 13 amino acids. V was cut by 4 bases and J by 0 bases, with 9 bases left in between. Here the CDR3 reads CAWTPAPNYGYTF. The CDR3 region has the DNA TGTGCCTGGACCCCGGCCCCTAACTATGGCTACACCTTC.

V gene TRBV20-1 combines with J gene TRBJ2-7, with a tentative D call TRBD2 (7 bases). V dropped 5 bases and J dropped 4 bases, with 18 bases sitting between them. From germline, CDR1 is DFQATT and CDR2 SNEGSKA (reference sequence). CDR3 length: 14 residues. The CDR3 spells CSAGQSGGRYEQYF. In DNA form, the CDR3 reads TGCAGTGCTGGCCAATCGGGGGGCAGGTACGAGCAGTACTTC.

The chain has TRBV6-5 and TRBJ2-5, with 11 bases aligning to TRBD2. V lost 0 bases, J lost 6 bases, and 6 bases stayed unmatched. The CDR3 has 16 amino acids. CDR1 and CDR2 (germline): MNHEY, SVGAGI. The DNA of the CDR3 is TGTGCCAGCAGTTACTCTCTAGCGGGGGGCATGAAGACCCAGTACTTC. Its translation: CASSYSLAGGMKTQYF.

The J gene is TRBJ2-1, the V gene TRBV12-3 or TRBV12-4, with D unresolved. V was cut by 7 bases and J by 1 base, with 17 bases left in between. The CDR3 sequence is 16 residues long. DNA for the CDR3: TGTGCCAGCACCCCCTCCCTGGAAGGTTCCTACAATGAGCAGTTCTTC. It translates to CASTPSLEGSYNEQFF.

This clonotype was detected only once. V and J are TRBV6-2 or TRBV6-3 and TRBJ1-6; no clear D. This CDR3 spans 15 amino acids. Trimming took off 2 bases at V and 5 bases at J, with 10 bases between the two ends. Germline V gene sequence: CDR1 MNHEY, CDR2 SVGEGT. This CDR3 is CASSYRGKNNSPLHF. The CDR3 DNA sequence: TGTGCCAGCAGTTACCGAGGGAAGAATAATTCACCCCTCCACTTT.

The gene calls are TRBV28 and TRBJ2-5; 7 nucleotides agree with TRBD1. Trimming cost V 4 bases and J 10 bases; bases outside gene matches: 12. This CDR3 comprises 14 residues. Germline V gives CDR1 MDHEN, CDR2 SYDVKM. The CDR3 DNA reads TGTGCCAGCAGTTCGCCGACAGGGCTCGCCCACCAGTACTTC. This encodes CASSSPTGLAHQYF. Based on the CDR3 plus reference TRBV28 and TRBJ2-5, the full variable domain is DVKVTQSSRYLVKRTGEKVFLECVQDMDHENMFWYRQDPGLGLRLIYFSYDVKMKEKGDIPEGYSVSREKKERFSLILESASTNQTSMYLCASSSPTGLAHQYFGPGTRLLVL.

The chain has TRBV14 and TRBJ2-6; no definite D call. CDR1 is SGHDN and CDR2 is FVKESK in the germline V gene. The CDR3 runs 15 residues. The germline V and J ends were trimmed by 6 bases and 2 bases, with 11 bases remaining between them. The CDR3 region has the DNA TGTGCCAGCAGTGAAGGCTTGGCTGGGGCCAACGTCCTGACTTTC. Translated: CASSEGLAGANVLTF.

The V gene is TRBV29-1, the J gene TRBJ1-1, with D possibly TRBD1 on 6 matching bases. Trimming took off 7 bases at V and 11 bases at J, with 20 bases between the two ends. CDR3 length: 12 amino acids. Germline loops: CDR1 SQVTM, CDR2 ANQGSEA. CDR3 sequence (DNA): TGCAGCGCGGGGGGCAGGGCCTATGGGGCTTTCTTT. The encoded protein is CSAGGRAYGAFF.

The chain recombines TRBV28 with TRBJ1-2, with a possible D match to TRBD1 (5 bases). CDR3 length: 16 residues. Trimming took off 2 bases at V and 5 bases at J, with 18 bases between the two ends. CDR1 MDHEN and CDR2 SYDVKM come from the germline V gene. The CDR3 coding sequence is TGTGCCAGCAGTTTAGGGGCAGATCAAATATGGTATGGCTACACCTTC. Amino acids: CASSLGADQIWYGYTF.

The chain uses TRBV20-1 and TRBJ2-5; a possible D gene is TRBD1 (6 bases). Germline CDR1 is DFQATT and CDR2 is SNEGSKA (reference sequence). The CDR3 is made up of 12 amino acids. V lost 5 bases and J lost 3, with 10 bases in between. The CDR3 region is CSARRTEETQYF. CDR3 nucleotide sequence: TGCAGTGCTCGACGGACAGAAGAGACCCAGTACTTC.

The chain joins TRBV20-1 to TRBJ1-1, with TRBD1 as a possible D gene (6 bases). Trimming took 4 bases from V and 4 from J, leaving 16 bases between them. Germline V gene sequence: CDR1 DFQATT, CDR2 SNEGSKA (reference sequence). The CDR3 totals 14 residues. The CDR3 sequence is CSATYRVRGTEAFF. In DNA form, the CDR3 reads TGCAGTGCTACCTACAGGGTTAGAGGCACTGAAGCTTTCTTT.

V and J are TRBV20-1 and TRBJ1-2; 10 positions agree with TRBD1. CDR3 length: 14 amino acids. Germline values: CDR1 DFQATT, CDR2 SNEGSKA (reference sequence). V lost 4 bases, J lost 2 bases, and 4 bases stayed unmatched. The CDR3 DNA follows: TGCAGTGCTAATAAGGGACAGGGGAACTATGGCTACACCTTC. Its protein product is CSANKGQGNYGYTF.

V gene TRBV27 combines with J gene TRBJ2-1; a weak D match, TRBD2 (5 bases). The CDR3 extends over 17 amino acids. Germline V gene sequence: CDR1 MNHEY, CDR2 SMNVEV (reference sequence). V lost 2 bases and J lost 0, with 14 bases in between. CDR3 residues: CASSLPPQEASYNEQFF. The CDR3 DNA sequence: TGTGCCAGCAGTTTACCCCCCCAGGAGGCCTCCTACAATGAGCAGTTCTTC.

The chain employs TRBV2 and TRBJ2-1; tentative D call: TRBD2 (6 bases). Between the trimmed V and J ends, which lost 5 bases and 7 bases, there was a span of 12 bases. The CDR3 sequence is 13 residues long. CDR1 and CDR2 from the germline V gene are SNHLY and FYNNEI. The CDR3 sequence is CASSHLGGNEQFF. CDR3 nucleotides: TGTGCCAGCAGTCACCTCGGGGGAAATGAGCAGTTCTTC. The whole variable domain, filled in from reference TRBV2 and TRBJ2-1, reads EPEVTQTPSHQVTQMGQEVILRCVPISNHLYFYWYRQILGQKVEFLVSFYNNEISEKSEIFDDQFSVERPDGSNFTLKIRSTKLEDSAMYFCASSHLGGNEQFFGPGTRLTVL.

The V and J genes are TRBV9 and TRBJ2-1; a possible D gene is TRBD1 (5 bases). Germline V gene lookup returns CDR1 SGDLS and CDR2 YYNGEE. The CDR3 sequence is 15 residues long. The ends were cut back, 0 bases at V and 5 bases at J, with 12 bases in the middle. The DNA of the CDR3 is TGTGCCAGCAGCGTAGGGCAGGGCGTCCACAATGAGCAGTTCTTC. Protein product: CASSVGQGVHNEQFF.

CDR3 sequence: CASSRQGLGSGEQYF. The CDR3, as DNA: TGTGCCAGCAGTCGACAGGGGTTAGGGTCGGGCGAGCAGTACTTC. The genes are TRBV2 and TRBJ2-7; 8 nucleotides match TRBD1. This CDR3 spans 15 amino acids. Losses at the gene ends were 5 bases for V and 6 bases for J; bases not matched to a gene: 12. From germline, CDR1 is SNHLY and CDR2 FYNNEI.

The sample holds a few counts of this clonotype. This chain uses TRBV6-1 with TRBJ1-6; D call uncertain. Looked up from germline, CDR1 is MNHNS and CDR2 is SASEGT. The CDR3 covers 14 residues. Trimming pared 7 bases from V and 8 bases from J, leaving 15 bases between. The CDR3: CASKGGIRDSPLHF. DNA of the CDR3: TGTGCCAGCAAGGGAGGAATTCGCGATTCACCCCTCCACTTT.

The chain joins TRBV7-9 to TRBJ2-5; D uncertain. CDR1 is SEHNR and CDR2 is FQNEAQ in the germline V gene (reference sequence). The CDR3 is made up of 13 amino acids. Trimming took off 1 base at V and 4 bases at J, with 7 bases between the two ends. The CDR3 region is CASSLVAAETQYF. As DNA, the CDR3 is TGTGCCAGCAGCTTAGTGGCAGCAGAGACCCAGTACTTC.

For the CDR3, the DNA is TGCAGCGTTATACCTAACACCGGGGAGCTGTTTTTT. It yields the protein CSVIPNTGELFF. This chain links TRBV29-1 with TRBJ2-2, with no clear D. The CDR3 totals 12 residues. V was trimmed by 5 bases and J by 2 bases, leaving 6 bases between them. Germline values: CDR1 SQVTM, CDR2 ANQGSEA.

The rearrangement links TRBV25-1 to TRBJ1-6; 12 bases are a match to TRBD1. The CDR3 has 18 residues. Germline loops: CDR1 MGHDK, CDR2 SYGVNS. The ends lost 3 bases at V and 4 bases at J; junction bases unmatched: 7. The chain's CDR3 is CASSDTGTGGVYNSPLHF. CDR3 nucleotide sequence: TGTGCCAGCAGTGATACCGGGACAGGGGGCGTTTATAATTCACCCCTCCACTTT.

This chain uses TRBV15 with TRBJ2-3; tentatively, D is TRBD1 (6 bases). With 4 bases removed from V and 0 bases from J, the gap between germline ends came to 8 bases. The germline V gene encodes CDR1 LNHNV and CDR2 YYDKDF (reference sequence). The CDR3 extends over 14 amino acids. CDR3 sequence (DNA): TGTGCCACCAGCATGGGGGCTAGCACAGATACGCAGTATTTT. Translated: CATSMGASTDTQYF. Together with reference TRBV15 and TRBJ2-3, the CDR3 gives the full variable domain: DAMVIQNPRYQVTQFGKPVTLSCSQTLNHNVMYWYQQKSSQAPKLLFHYYDKDFNNEADTPDNFQSRRPNTSFCFLDIRSPGLGDTAMYLCATSMGASTDTQYFGPGTRLTVL.

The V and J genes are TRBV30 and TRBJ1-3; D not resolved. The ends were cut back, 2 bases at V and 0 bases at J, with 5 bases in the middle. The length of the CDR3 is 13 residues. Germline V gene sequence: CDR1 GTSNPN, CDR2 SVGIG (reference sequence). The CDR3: CAWSQRSGNTIYF. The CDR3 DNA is TGTGCCTGGAGTCAGCGCTCTGGAAACACCATATATTTT. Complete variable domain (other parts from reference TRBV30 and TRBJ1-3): SQTIHQWPATLVQPVGSPLSLECTVEGTSNPNLYWYRQAAGRGLQLLFYSVGIGQISSEVPQNLSASRPQDRQFILSSKKLLLSDSGFYLCAWSQRSGNTIYFGEGSWLTVV.

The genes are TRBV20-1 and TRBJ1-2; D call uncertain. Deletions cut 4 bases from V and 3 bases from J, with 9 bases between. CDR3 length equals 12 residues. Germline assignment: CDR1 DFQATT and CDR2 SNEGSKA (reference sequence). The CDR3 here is CSATRIDYGYTF. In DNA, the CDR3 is TGCAGTGCTACCCGGATCGACTATGGCTACACCTTC.

The CDR3 sequence: CASLRGTGELFF. In DNA form, the CDR3 reads TGTGCCAGCCTTAGGGGCACCGGGGAGCTGTTTTTT. V usage is TRBV28 and J usage is TRBJ2-2; weak D call: TRBD1 (5 bases). V lost 8 bases to trimming and J lost 4 bases, with 8 bases between them. Germline assignment: CDR1 MDHEN and CDR2 SYDVKM. The CDR3 contains 12 residues.